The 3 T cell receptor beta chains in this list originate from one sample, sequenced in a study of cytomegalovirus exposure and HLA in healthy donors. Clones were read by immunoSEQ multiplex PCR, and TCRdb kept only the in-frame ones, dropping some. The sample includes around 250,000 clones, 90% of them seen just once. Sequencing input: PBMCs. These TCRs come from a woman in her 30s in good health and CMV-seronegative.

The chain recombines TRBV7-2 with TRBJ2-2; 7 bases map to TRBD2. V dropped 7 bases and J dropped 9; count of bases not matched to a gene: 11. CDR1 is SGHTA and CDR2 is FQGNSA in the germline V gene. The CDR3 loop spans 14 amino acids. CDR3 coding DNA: TGTGCCAGCACCCACCCGGGGGGAGGAAGGGAGCTGTTTTTT. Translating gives CASTHPGGGRELFF.

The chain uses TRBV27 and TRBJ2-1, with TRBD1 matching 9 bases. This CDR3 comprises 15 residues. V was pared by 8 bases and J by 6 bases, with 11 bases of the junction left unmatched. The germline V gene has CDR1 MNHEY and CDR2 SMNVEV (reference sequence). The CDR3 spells CASGDMDRGPNEQFF. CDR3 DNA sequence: TGTGCCAGCGGGGACATGGACAGGGGACCCAATGAGCAGTTCTTC.

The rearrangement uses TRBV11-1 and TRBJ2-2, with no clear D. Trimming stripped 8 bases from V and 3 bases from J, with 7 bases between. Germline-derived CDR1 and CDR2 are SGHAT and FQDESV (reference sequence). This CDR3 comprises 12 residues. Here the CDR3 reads CASPGDTGELFF. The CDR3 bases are TGTGCCAGCCCTGGGGACACCGGGGAGCTGTTTTTT.